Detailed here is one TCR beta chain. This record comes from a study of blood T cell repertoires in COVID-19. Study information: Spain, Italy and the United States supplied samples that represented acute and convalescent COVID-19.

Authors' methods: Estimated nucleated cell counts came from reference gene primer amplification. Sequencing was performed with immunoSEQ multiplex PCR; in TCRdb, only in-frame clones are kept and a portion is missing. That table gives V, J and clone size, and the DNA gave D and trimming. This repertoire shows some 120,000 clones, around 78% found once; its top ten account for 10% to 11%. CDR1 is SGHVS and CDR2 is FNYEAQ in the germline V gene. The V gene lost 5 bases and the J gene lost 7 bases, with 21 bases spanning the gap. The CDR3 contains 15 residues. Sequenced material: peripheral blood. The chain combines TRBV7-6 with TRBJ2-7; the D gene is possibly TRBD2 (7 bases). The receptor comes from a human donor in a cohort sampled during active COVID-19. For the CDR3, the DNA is TGTGCCAGCAGCCCTTCAGGTGGGGGGGCGAGGGAGCAGTACTTC. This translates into CASSPSGGGAREQYF.